This TCR beta chain was identified in a study of blood T cell repertoires in COVID-19. Study-level information: Acute and convalescent COVID-19 samples came from the United States, Italy and Spain.

As originally analysed: Reference gene primers were amplified, and this amplification served to estimate nucleated cell counts. This table comes from immunoSEQ multiplex PCR, and its TCRdb copy is limited to in-frame clones, with some not included. V, J and clone size are those of that table, while D and trimming were read from the DNA. The sample has around 150,000 clones, approximately 80% seen once. Looked up from germline, CDR1 is MGHRA and CDR2 is YSYEKL. V lost 1 base to trimming and J lost 7 bases; unmatched junction nucleotides: 6. The CDR3 is 16 amino acids. The sequenced sample was peripheral blood. The TCR originated in a man aged 50 or older with acute or convalescent COVID-19. The chain carries TRBV4-1 and TRBJ2-3, with 12 bases identical to TRBD2. For the CDR3, the DNA is TGCGCCAGCAGCCAAGCGGCTAGCGGGGGGGCAAATACGCAGTATTTT. This codes for CASSQAASGGANTQYF.